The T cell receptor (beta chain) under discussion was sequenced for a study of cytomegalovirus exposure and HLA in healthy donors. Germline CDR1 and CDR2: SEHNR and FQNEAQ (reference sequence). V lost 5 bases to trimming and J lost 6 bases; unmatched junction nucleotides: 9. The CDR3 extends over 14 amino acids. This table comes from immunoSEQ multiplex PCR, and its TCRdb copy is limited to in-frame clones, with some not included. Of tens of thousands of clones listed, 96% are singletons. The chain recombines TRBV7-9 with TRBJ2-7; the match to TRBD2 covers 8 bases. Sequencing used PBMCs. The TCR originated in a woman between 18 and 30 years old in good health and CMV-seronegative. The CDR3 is CASSGGLGFAEQYF. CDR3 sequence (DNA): TGTGCCAGCAGCGGGGGACTAGGGTTCGCCGAGCAGTACTTC.